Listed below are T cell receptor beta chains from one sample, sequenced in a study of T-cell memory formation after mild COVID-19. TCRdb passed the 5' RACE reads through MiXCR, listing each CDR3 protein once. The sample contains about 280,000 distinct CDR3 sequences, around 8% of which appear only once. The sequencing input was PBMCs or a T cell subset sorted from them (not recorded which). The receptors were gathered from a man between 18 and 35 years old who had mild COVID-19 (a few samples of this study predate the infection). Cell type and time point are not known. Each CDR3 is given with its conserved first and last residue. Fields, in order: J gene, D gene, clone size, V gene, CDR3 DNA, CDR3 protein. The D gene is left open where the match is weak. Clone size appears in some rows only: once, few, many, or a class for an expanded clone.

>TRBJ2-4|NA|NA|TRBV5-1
TGCGCCAGCAGCTACGATTGGGGGTTGGCCAAAAACATTCAGTACTTC
CASSYDWGLAKNIQYF
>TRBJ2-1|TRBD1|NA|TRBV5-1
TGCGCCAGCAGCCTGGGACAGGGTTTGCCTACCTATGAGCAGTTCTTC
CASSLGQGLPTYEQFF
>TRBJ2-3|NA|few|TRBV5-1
TGCGCCAGCAGCTACACGATCTCTAGAGGACGGACAGATACGCAGTATTTT
CASSYTISRGRTDTQYF
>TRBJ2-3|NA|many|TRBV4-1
TGCGCCAGCACCCTTAGGTCTGGCACAGATACGCAGTATTTT
CASTLRSGTDTQYF
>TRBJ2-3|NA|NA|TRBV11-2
TGTGCCAGCAGTTGGGGGGCCTCAGATACGCAGTATTTT
CASSWGASDTQYF
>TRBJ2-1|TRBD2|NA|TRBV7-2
TGTGCCAGCAGCTTAGCCCCTCTAGCGGGGGGCCTCCGGGAGCAGTTCTTC
CASSLAPLAGGLREQFF
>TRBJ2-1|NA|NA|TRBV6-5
TGTGCCAGCGGGGTAGGGTTTGGAGACAATGAGCAGTTCTTC
CASGVGFGDNEQFF
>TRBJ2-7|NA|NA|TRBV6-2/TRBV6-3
TGTGCCAGCAGTTACATGGTATCCGAGCAGTACTTC
CASSYMVSEQYF
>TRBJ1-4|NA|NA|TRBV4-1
TGCGCCAGCAGCCTAACCACCGGGGAAGGCGAAAAACTGTTTTTT
CASSLTTGEGEKLFF
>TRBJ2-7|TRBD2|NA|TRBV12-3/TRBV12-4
TGTGCCAGCAGTCGGGGGGCCTACGAGCAGTACTTC
CASSRGAYEQYF
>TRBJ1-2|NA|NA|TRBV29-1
TGCAGCGTCGGAGTGTGGGGGGCACTGGATGGCTACACCTTC
CSVGVWGALDGYTF
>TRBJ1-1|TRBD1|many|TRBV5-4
TGTGCCAGCAGCCGCCTAGAGACAGGGCTCACTGAAGCTTTCTTT
CASSRLETGLTEAFF
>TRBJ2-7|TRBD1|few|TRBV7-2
TGTGCCAGCAGCTGGGCCCCGGGACAGGGCAACGAGCAGTACTTC
CASSWAPGQGNEQYF
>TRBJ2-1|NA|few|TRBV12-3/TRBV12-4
TGTGCCAGCCTCCCCAATGAGCAGTTCTTC
CASLPNEQFF
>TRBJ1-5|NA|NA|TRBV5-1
TGCGCCAGCAGCGAACAGGGTAGCAATCAGCCCCAGCATTTT
CASSEQGSNQPQHF
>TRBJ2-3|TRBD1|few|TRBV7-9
TGTGCCAGCAGCCCTGGGACAGCAGGAGATACGCAGTATTTT
CASSPGTAGDTQYF
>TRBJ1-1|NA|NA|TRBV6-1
TGTGCCAGCAGGTGGGGAAGCGGAAACACTGAAGCTTTCTTT
CASRWGSGNTEAFF
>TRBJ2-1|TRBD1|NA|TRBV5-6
TGTGCCAGCAGAAAACAGGGGGCTGTTTCGGCTGAGCAGTTCTTC
CASRKQGAVSAEQFF
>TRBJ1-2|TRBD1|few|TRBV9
TGTGCCAGCAGCGTCACAGGGGGAGTTGGCTACACCTTC
CASSVTGGVGYTF
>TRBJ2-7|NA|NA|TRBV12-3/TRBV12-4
TGTGCCAGCAGTTCCTCGGTCCGGAGGGAGCAGTACTTC
CASSSSVRREQYF
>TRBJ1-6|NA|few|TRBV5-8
TGTGCCAGCAGCAGGGACCTTAATTCACCCCTCCACTTT
CASSRDLNSPLHF
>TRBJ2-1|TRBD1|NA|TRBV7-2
TGTGCCAGCAGCTTCCAAGGGGGCCACTACAATGAGCAGTTCTTC
CASSFQGGHYNEQFF
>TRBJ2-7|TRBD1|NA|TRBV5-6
TGTGCCAGCAGCTTGGGCGGACAGGGGACAGGGAACGAGCAGTACTTC
CASSLGGQGTGNEQYF
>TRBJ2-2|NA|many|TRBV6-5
TGTGCCAGCAGTACCCGACAGATTAACACCGGGGAGCTGTTTTTT
CASSTRQINTGELFF
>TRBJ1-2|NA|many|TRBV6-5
TGTGCCAGCAGTTACCGATCCCGGGCGGCTAACTATGGCTACACCTTC
CASSYRSRAANYGYTF
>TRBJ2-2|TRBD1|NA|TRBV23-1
TGCGCCAGCAGTCAAGACAGGGGGCGAACCGGGGAGCTGTTTTTT
CASSQDRGRTGELFF
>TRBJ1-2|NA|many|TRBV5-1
TGCGCCAGCAGCCTCCAGGGCCATGGCTACACCTTC
CASSLQGHGYTF
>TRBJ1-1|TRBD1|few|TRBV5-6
TGTGCCAGCAGCTTGAAGAGGGGGCCTTCAGCTGAAGCTTTCTTT
CASSLKRGPSAEAFF
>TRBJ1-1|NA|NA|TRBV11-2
TGTGCCAGCAGCTTAATTAGGGGGGACCCAGCTTTCTTT
CASSLIRGDPAFF
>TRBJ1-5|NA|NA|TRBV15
TGTGCCACCAGTGAGCAGGGGAAAGGCAATCAGCCCCAGCATTTT
CATSEQGKGNQPQHF
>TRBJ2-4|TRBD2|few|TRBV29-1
TGCAGCGTTCCCGGGACTAGCGGGGTCAACATTCAGTACTTC
CSVPGTSGVNIQYF
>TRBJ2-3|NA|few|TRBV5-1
TGCGCCAGCATCTCGGATGGCACCGATACGCAGTATTTT
CASISDGTDTQYF
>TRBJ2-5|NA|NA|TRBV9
TGTGCCAGCAGCGCCGCAGGGGTAGAAGAGACCCAGTACTTC
CASSAAGVEETQYF
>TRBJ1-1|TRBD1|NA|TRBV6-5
TGTGCCAGCAGTCGCTACAGGGGTCACACTGAAGCTTTCTTT
CASSRYRGHTEAFF
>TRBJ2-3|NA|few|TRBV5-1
TGCGCCAGCAGCTTTGTCGCAGGGGAGCCCACAGATACGCAGTATTTT
CASSFVAGEPTDTQYF
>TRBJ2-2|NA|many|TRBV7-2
TGTGCCAGCAGCTTAAATCCCACAGGGATGGGCACCGGGGAGCTGTTTTTT
CASSLNPTGMGTGELFF
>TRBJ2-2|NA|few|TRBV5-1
TGCGCCAGCAGCGCCCCCGGCGGGGATGACACCGGGGAGCTGTTTTTT
CASSAPGGDDTGELFF